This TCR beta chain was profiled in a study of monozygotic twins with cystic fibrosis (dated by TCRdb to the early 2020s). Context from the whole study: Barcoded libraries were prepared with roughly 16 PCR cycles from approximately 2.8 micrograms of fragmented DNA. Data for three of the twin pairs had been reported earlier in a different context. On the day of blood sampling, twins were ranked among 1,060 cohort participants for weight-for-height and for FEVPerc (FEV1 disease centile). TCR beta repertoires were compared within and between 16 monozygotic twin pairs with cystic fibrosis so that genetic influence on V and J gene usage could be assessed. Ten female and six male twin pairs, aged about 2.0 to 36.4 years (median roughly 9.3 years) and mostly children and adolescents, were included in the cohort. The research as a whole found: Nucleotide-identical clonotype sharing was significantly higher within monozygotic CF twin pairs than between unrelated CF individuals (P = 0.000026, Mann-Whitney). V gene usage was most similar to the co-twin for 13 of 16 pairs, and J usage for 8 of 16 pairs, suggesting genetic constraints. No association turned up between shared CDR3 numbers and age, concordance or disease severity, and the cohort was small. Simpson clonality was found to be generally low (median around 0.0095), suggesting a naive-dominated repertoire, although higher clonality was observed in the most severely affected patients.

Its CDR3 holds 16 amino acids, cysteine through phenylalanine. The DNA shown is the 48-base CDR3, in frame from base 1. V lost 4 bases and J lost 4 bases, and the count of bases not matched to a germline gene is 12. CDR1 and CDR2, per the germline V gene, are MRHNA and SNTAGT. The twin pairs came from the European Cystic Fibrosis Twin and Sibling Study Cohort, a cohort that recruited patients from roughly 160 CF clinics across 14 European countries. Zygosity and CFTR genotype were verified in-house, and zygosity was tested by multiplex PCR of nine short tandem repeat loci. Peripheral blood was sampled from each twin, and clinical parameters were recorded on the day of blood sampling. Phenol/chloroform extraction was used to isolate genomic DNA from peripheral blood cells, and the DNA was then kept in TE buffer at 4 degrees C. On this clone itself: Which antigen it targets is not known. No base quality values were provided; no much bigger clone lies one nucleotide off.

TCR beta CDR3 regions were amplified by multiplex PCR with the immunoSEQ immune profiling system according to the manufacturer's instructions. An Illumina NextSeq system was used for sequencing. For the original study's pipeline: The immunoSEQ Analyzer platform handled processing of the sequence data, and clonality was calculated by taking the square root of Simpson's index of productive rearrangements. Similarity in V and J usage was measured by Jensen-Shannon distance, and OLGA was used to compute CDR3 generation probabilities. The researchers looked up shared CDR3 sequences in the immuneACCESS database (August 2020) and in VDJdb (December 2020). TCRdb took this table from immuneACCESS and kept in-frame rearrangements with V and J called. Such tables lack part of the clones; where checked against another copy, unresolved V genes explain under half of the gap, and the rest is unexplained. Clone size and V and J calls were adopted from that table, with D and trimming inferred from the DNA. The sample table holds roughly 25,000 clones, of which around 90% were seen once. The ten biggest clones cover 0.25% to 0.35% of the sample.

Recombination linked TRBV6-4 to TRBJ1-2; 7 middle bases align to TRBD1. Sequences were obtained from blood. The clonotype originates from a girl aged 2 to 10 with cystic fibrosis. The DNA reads TGTGCCAGCAGTGTGGCGCCGGGACAGACAACCTATGGCTACACCTTC. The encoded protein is CASSVAPGQTTYGYTF.